This entry lists 4 T cell receptor beta chains sequenced from one sample in a study of blood T cell repertoires in COVID-19. Clones were sequenced by immunoSEQ multiplex PCR, and TCRdb holds only the in-frame ones, with some missing. The sample consists of about 350,000 clones, less than 90% of them appearing once. Sequences were obtained from PBMCs or T cells enriched from blood (not recorded which). These receptors came from a woman aged 25 to 39 who had recovered from COVID-19.

This chain uses TRBV2 with TRBJ1-4, with 7 bases fitting TRBD1. V lost 7 bases and J lost 5; bases outside the gene matches: 4. This CDR3 has 13 amino acids. Per the germline V gene, CDR1 is SNHLY and CDR2 is FYNNEI. The CDR3 spells CASTGGRNEKLFF. CDR3 DNA: TGTGCCAGCACAGGGGGAAGAAATGAAAAACTGTTTTTT.

This chain uses TRBV18 with TRBJ2-1, with 8 positions matching TRBD2. Germline CDR1 and CDR2: KGHSH and LQKENI. CDR3 length: 17 amino acids. V shed 4 bases, J shed 0 bases, and the junction held 8 bases outside the gene matches. The CDR3 spells CASSRDMAGGSYNEQFF. CDR3 DNA: TGTGCCAGCTCACGCGATATGGCGGGGGGCTCCTACAATGAGCAGTTCTTC.

V usage is TRBV19 and J usage is TRBJ2-1; TRBD1 might be the D (6 bases). The V gene lost 2 bases and the J gene lost 8 bases, with 13 bases spanning the gap. Germline CDR1 reads LNHDA; CDR2 reads SQIVND (reference sequence). The CDR3 runs to 14 residues. DNA of the CDR3: TGTGCCAGTAGTATACCCTCAGGGGTCGATGAGCAGTTCTTC. Protein sequence: CASSIPSGVDEQFF.

This chain uses TRBV27 with TRBJ1-6, with D possibly matching TRBD1 (6 bases). Trimming stripped 6 bases from V and 10 bases from J, with 13 bases between. The CDR3 spans 13 residues. In germline, CDR1 is MNHEY, CDR2 SMNVEV (reference sequence). For the CDR3, the DNA is TGTGCCAGCAGCCAAGCCAGGGGATCACCCCTCCACTTT. Protein sequence: CASSQARGSPLHF.